Below, one T cell receptor (beta chain) is given with its context. Its cognate antigen is unknown. Germline V CDR1 and CDR2: MDHEN, SYDVKM. The CDR3 runs 15 residues. Triplicate sorting captured about 300,000 cells each from every CD8+ T cell subset. This record comes from a study of CXCR3-negative and CXCR3-positive naive CD8 T cells. Study-level results: More hydrophobic TRB CDR3s were found in CXCR3-positive naive cells than in CXCR3-negative naive cells. Researchers reported similar TRBV-TRBJ usage in naive CXCR3-negative and CXCR3-positive cells, though memory differed. In cryopreserved cells, CXCR3 expression partially decreased, and fresh PBMCs were used in most assays.

Each TRB cDNA library was prepared by 5' RACE (with UMI labels). TCRdb reprocessed the 5' RACE reads and keeps a single row for each CDR3 protein, giving no DNA. The listing contains about 41,000 distinct CDR3 sequences. The chain has TRBV28 and TRBJ1-6; the TCRdb call, TRBD1, lacks DNA for checking. This TCR came from a human donor in good health. Some clones in this sample may be carry-over from other donors' samples. Sequenced: naive CXCR3- CD8+ T cells from blood. The subset: CD45RO-CCR7+CD27+CD95- naive CD8+ T cells lacking CXCR3 (TNR3-). The CDR3 reads CASSLLRTVNSPLHF.